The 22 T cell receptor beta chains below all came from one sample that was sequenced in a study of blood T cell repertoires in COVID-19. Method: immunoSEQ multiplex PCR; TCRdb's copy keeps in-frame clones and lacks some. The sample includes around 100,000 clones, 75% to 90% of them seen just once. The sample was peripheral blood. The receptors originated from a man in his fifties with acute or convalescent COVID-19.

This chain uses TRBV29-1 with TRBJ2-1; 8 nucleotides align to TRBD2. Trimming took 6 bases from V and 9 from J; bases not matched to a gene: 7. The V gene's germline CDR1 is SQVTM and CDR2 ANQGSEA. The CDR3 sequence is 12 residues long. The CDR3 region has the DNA TGCAGCGTGACCGGGGGGGTCACTGAGCAGTTCTTC. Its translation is CSVTGGVTEQFF.

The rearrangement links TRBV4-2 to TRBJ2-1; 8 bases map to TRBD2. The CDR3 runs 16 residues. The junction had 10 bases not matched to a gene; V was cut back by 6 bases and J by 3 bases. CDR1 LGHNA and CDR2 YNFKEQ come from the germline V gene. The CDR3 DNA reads TGTGCCAGCAGTTCAATACTAGCGGTAAGCTACAATGAGCAGTTCTTC. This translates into CASSSILAVSYNEQFF.

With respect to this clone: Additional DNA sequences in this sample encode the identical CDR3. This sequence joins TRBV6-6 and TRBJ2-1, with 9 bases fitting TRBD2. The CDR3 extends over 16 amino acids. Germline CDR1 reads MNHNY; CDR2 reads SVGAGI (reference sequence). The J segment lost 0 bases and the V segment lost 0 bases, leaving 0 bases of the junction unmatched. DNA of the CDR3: TGTGCCAGCAGTTACTCTAGCGGGAGCTCCTACAATGAGCAGTTCTTC. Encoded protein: CASSYSSGSSYNEQFF.

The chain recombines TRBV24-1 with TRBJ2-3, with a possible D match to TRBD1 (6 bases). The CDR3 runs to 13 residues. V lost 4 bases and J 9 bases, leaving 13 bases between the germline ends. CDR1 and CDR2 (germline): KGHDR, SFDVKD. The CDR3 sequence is CATSDPERGTQYF. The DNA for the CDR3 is TGTGCCACCAGTGACCCTGAAAGGGGGACGCAGTATTTT.

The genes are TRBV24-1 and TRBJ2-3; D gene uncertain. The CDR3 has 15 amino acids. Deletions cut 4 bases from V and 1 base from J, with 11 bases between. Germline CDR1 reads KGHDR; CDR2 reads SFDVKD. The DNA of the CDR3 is TGTGCCACCAGTGACCCGGGTCCAGGCACAGATACGCAGTATTTT. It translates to CATSDPGPGTDTQYF.

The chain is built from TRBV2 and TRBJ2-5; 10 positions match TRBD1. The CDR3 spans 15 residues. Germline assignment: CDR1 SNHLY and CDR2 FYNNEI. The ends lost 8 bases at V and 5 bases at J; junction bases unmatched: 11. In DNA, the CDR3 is TGTGCCAGCCCCCGGGACAGGGGAGTTAGGGAGACCCAGTACTTC. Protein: CASPRDRGVRETQYF.

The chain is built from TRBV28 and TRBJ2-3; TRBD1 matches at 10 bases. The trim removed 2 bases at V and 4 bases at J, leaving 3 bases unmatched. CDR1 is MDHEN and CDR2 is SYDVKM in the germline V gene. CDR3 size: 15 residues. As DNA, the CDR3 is TGTGCCAGCAGTTTAGGGGGACAGGGGCCAGATACGCAGTATTTT. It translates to CASSLGGQGPDTQYF.

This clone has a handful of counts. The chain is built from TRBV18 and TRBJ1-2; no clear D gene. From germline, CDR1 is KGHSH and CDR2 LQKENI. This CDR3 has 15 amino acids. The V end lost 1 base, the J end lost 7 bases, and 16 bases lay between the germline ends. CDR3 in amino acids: CASSPLGSPTGGYTF. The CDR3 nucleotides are TGTGCCAGCTCACCACTGGGCTCGCCAACTGGTGGCTACACCTTC.

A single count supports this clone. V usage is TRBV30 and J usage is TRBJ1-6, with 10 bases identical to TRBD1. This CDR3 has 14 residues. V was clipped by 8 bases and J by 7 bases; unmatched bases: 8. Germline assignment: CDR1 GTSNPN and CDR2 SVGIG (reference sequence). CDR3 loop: CAIGGGQGNSPLHF. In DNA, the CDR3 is TGTGCCATCGGAGGGGGACAGGGGAATTCACCCCTCCACTTT.

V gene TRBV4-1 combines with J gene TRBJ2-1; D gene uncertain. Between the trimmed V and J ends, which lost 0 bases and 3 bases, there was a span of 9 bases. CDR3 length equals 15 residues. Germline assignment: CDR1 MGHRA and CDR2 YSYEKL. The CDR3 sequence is CASSQDTDYYNEQFF. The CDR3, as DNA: TGCGCCAGCAGCCAAGATACAGATTACTACAATGAGCAGTTCTTC.

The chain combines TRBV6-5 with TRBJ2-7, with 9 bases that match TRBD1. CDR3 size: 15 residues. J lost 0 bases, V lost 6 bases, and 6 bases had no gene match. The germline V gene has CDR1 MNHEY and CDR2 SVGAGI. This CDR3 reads CASSRDRDPSYEQYF. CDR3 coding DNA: TGTGCCAGCAGCCGGGACAGGGACCCCTCCTACGAGCAGTACTTC.

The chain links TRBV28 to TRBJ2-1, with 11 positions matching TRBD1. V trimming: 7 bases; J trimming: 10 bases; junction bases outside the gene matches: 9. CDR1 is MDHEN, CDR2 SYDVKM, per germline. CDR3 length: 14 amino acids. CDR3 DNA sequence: TGTGCCAGCACCCAAAGGACAGGGGGCCGGGAGCAGTTCTTC. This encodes CASTQRTGGREQFF.

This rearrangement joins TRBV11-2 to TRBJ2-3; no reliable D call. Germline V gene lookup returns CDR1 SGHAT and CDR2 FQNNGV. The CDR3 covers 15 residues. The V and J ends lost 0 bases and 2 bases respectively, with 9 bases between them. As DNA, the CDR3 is TGTGCCAGCAGCTTAGATGGCAGTACCACAGATACGCAGTATTTT. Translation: CASSLDGSTTDTQYF.

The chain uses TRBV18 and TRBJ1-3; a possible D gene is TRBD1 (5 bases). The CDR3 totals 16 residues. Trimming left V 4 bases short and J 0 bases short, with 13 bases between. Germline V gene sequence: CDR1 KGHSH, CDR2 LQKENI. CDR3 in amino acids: CASSQDTPGSGNTIYF. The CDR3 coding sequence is TGTGCCAGCTCACAGGACACTCCGGGCTCTGGAAACACCATATATTTT.

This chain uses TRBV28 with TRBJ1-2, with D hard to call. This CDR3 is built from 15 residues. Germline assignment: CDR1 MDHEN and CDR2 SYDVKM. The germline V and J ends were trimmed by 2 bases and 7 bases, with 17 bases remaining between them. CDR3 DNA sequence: TGTGCCAGCAGTTTAAATATAGGGAGTATTGGTGGCTACACCTTC. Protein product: CASSLNIGSIGGYTF.

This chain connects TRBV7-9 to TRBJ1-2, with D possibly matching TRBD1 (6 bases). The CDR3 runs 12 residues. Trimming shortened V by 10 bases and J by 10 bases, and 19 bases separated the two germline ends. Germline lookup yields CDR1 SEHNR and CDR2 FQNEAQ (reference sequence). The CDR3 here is CAIKETGPDYTF. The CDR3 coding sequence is TGTGCCATCAAAGAAACAGGGCCCGACTACACCTTC.

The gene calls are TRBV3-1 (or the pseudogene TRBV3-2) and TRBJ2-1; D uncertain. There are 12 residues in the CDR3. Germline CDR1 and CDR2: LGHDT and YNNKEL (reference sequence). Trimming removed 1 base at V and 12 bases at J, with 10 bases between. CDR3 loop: CASSQAETWQFF. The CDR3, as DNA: TGTGCCAGCAGCCAAGCTGAAACATGGCAGTTCTTC.

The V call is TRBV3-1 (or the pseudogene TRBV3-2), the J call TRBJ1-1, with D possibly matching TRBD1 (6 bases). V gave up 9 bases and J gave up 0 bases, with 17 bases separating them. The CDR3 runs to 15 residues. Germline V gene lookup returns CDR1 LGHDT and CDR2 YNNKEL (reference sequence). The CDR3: CASSLRGAMNTEAFF. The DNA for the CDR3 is TGTGCCAGTTCCCTTCGGGGGGCCATGAACACTGAAGCTTTCTTT.

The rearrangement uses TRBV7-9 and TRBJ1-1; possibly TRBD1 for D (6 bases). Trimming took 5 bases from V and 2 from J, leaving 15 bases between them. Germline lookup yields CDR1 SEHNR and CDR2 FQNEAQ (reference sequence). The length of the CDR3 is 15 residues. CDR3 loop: CASSPYRDRNTEAFF. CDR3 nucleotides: TGTGCCAGCAGCCCCTACAGGGACCGCAACACTGAAGCTTTCTTT.

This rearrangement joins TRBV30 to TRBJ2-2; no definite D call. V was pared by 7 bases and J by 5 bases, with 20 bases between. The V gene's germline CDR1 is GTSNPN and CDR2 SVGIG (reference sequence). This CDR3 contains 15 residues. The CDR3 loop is CASPKRGALTGELFF. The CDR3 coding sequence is TGTGCCTCGCCAAAGCGAGGAGCTTTAACCGGGGAGCTGTTTTTT. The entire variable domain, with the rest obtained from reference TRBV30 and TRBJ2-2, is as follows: SQTIHQWPATLVQPVGSPLSLECTVEGTSNPNLYWYRQAAGRGLQLLFYSVGIGQISSEVPQNLSASRPQDRQFILSSKKLLLSDSGFYLCASPKRGALTGELFFGEGSRLTVL.

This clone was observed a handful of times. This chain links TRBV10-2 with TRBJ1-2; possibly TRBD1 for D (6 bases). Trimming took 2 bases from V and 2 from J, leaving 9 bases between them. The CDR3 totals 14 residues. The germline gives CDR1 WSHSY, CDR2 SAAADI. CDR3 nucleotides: TGCGCCAGCAGTGAGGCAGGGGAGAACTATGGCTACACCTTC. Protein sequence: CASSEAGENYGYTF.

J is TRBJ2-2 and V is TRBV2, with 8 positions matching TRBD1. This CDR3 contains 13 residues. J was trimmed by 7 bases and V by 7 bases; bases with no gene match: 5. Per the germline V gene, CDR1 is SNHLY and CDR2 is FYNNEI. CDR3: CASTLDRGGELFF. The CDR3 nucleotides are TGTGCCAGCACCCTCGACAGGGGCGGGGAGCTGTTTTTT. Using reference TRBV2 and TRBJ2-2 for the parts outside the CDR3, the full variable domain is EPEVTQTPSHQVTQMGQEVILRCVPISNHLYFYWYRQILGQKVEFLVSFYNNEISEKSEIFDDQFSVERPDGSNFTLKIRSTKLEDSAMYFCASTLDRGGELFFGEGSRLTVL.